The next 13 T cell receptor beta chains were all read from a single sample in a study of regulatory and conventional T cells in RAG deficiency. Data came from immunoSEQ multiplex PCR; TCRdb stores just in-frame clones and leaves some out. The data contain fewer than 35,000 clones, about 91% of them singletons. This sample was also put to use in a study of regulatory T cells. That study adds: The primer mix had 52 TRBV and 13 TRBJ primers.

Specimen: CD8+ T cells sorted from blood. The source is a human donor in good health.

The rearrangement uses TRBV28 and TRBJ1-1, with unresolved D. Germline lookup yields CDR1 MDHEN and CDR2 SYDVKM. The CDR3 is made up of 14 amino acids. Deletions cut 0 bases from V and 4 bases from J, with 9 bases between. The CDR3 coding sequence is TGTGCCAGCAGTTTATGGAGGGCAGCCACTGAAGCTTTCTTT. Translating gives CASSLWRAATEAFF.

V gene TRBV5-5 combines with J gene TRBJ2-1; 10 bases are shared with TRBD2. The CDR3 is made up of 16 amino acids. Germline V lookup: CDR1 SGHKS, CDR2 YYEKEE (reference sequence). The V and J ends lost 4 bases and 5 bases, in that order; junction bases with no gene match: 9. The CDR3 DNA reads as TGTGCCAGCAGCCCAGACCTTCTAGCGGGGGACAATGAGCAGTTCTTC. Protein: CASSPDLLAGDNEQFF.

The chain joins TRBV4-1 to TRBJ2-5; unclear D gene. Germline CDR1 is MGHRA and CDR2 is YSYEKL. Trimming pared 0 bases from V and 5 bases from J, leaving 10 bases between. CDR3 length: 14 amino acids. The CDR3 is CASSQDPNAETQYF. CDR3 coding DNA: TGCGCCAGCAGCCAAGATCCCAACGCGGAGACCCAGTACTTC.

The V call is TRBV5-5, the J call TRBJ1-1; D gene ambiguous. This CDR3 comprises 14 residues. The germline CDR1 and CDR2 sequences are SGHKS and YYEKEE (reference sequence). Between the trimmed V and J ends, which lost 6 bases and 1 base, there was a span of 13 bases. The CDR3, as DNA: TGTGCCAGCAAGTTCGGGAATGGGAACACTGAAGCTTTCTTT. It is translated as CASKFGNGNTEAFF.

The J gene is TRBJ1-2, the V gene TRBV5-4, with D unclear. V was shortened by 0 bases and J by 2 bases, with 11 bases between the two germline ends. CDR3 length: 15 amino acids. The germline CDR1 and CDR2 sequences are SGHNT and YYREEE (reference sequence). In nucleotides, the CDR3 is TGTGCCAGCAGCTTGGGTAGCTCGGTCAACTATGGCTACACCTTC. Its protein product is CASSLGSSVNYGYTF.

The V gene is TRBV5-4, the J gene TRBJ2-1, with TRBD2 matching 11 bases. In germline, CDR1 is SGHNT, CDR2 YYREEE (reference sequence). This CDR3 has 15 residues. Trimming took 4 bases from V and 3 from J; bases not matched to a gene: 3. As DNA, the CDR3 is TGTGCCAGCAGCGCCGGGACTAGCGGCTACAATGAGCAGTTCTTC. Its protein product is CASSAGTSGYNEQFF.

The CDR3 spells CASSANRVGGYTF. The CDR3 DNA sequence: TGTGCCAGCAGTGCCAACAGGGTGGGTGGCTACACCTTC. V gene TRBV2 combines with J gene TRBJ1-2, with TRBD1 as a possible D gene (6 bases). Between the trimmed V and J ends, which lost 4 bases and 7 bases, there was a span of 13 bases. The CDR3 length is 13 residues. Germline V gives CDR1 SNHLY, CDR2 FYNNEI.

The chain combines TRBV5-1 with TRBJ1-1; D gene ambiguous. Germline V gene sequence: CDR1 SGHRS, CDR2 YFSETQ. The CDR3 consists of 15 residues. Trimming removed 4 bases from V and 4 bases from J, with 17 bases in between. The CDR3 DNA is TGCGCCAGCAGCCCGGAACAGATCCCGACCACTGAAGCTTTCTTT. It specifies CASSPEQIPTTEAFF.

The chain has TRBV5-4 and TRBJ2-6, with D hard to call. Germline CDR1 reads SGHNT; CDR2 reads YYREEE (reference sequence). CDR3 size: 15 residues. V shed 0 bases and J shed 4 bases, with 8 bases lying between them. The CDR3, as DNA: TGTGCCAGCAGCTTGGTCACAGTGGGGGCCAACGTCCTGACTTTC. This encodes CASSLVTVGANVLTF.

This sequence joins TRBV18 and TRBJ1-1; perhaps TRBD1 as D (5 bases). The CDR3 sequence is 14 residues long. The germline V gene has CDR1 KGHSH and CDR2 LQKENI. The V gene lost 4 bases and the J gene lost 3 bases, with 12 bases spanning the gap. The CDR3 loop is CASSRQPRDTEAFF. The CDR3 nucleotides read TGTGCCAGCTCACGACAGCCCCGGGACACTGAAGCTTTCTTT.

J is TRBJ2-7 and V is TRBV28; TRBD1 matches 8 bases. From germline, CDR1 is MDHEN and CDR2 SYDVKM. Trimming took 4 bases from V and 2 from J; bases not matched to a gene: 4. CDR3 length: 14 residues. CDR3 in DNA: TGTGCCAGCAGTTCCGGACAGGGCGCCTACGAGCAGTACTTC. It specifies CASSSGQGAYEQYF.

This clone was seen a single time. V gene TRBV10-2 combines with J gene TRBJ1-3, with D unclear. Germline V gives CDR1 WSHSY, CDR2 SAAADI. The CDR3 length is 16 residues. Trimming stripped 0 bases from V and 2 bases from J, with 11 bases between. The chain's CDR3 is CASSESIVGTGNTIYF. In DNA form, the CDR3 reads TGCGCCAGCAGTGAGTCGATAGTTGGGACTGGAAACACCATATATTTT.

The chain carries TRBV7-9 and TRBJ1-1; TRBD1 matches 10 bases. Trimming at V came to 1 base and at J to 1 base, leaving 6 bases not matched to a gene. The CDR3 contains 17 residues. CDR1 SEHNR and CDR2 FQNEAQ come from the germline V gene (reference sequence). This CDR3 is CASSLEGQGTPNTEAFF. In DNA, the CDR3 is TGTGCCAGCAGCTTAGAGGGACAGGGGACCCCGAACACTGAAGCTTTCTTT.